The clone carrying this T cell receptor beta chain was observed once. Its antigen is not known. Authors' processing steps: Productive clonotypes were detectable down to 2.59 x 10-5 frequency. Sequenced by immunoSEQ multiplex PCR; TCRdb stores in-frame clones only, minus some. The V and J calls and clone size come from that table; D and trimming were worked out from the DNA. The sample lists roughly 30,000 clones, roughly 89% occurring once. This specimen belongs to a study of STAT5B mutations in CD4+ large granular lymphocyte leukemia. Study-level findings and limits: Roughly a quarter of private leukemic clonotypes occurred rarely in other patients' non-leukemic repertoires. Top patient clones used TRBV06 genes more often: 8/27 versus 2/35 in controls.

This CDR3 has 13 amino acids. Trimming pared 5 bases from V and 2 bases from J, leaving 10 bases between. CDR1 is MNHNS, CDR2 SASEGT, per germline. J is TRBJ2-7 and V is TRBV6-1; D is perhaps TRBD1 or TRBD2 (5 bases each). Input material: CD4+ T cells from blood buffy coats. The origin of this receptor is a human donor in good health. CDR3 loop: CASSIREPYEQYF. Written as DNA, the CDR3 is TGTGCCAGCAGTATCAGGGAGCCCTACGAGCAGTACTTC.